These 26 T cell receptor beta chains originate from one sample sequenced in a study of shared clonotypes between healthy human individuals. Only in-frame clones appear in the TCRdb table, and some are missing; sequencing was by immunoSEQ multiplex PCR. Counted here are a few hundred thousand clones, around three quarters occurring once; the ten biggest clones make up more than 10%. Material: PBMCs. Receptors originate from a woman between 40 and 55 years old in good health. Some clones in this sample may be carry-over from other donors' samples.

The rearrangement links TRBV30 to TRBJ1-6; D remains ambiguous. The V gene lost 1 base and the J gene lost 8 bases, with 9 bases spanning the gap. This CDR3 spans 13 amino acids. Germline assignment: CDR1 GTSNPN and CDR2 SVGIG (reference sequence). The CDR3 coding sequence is TGTGCCTGGAGTGAAGGGTTGGATTCACCCCTCCACTTT. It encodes CAWSEGLDSPLHF.

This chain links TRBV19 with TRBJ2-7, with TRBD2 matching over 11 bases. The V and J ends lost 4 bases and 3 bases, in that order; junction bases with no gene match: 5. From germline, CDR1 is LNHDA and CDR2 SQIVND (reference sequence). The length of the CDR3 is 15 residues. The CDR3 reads CASSNVGTSGYEQYF. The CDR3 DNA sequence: TGTGCCAGTAGTAATGTTGGGACTAGCGGCTACGAGCAGTACTTC.

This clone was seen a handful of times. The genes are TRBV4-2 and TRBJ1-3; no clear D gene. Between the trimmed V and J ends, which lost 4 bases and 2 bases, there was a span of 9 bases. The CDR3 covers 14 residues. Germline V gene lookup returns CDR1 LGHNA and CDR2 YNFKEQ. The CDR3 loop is CASSPQLTGNTIYF. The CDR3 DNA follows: TGTGCCAGCAGCCCCCAATTAACTGGAAACACCATATATTTT.

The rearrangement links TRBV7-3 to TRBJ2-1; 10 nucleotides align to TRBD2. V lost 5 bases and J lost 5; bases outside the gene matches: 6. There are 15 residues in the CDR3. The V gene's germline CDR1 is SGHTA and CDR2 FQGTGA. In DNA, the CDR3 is TGTGCCAGCAGCCTCAGGACTAGCGGCCACAATGAGCAGTTCTTC. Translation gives CASSLRTSGHNEQFF.

CDR3 coding DNA: TGTGCCAGCAGTATGACTAGCGGGAGTCGGGAGACCCAGTACTTC. Translating it yields CASSMTSGSRETQYF. The rearrangement links TRBV25-1 to TRBJ2-5, with 12 bases identical to TRBD2. Germline V gene data show CDR1 as MGHDK and CDR2 as SYGVNS. J lost 5 bases, V lost 5 bases, and 6 bases had no gene match. There are 15 residues in the CDR3.

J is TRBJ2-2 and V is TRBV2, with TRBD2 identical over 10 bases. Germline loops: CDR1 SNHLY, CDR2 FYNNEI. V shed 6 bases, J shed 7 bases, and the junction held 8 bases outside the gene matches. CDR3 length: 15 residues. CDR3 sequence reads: CASSPLAGKGGELFF. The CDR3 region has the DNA TGTGCCAGCAGCCCACTAGCGGGAAAAGGCGGGGAGCTGTTTTTT.

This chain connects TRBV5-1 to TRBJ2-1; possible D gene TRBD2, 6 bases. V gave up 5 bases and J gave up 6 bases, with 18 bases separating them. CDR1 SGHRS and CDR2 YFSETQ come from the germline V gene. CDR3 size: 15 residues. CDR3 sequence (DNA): TGCGCCAGCAGTACCGCGGGACCTCACGCCAATGAGCAGTTCTTC. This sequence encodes CASSTAGPHANEQFF.

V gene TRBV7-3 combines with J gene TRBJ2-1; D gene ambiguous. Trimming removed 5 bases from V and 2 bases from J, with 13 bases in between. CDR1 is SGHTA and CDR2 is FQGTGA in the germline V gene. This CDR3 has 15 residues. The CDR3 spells CASSAHSRTYNEQFF. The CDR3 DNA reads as TGTGCCAGCAGCGCACACTCGCGCACCTACAATGAGCAGTTCTTC.

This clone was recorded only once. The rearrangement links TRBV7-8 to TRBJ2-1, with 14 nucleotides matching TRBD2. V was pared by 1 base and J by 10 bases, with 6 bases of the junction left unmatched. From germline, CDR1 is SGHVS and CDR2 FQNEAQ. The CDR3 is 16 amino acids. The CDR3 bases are TGTGCCAGCAGCTTAGTTGGACTAGCGGGAGGTAAAGAGCAGTTCTTC. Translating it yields CASSLVGLAGGKEQFF.

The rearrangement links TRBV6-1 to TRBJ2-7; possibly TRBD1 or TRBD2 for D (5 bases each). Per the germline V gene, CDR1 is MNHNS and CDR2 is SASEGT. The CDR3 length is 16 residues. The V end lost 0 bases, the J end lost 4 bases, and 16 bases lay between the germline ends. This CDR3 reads CASSEARGLEGYEQYF. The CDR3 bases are TGTGCCAGCAGTGAAGCGAGGGGCCTCGAGGGGTACGAGCAGTACTTC.

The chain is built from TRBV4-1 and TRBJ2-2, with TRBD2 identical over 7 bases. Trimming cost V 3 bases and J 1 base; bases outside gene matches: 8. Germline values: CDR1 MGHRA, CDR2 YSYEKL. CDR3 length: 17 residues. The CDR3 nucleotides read TGCGCCAGCAGCCAGATCGGGCTAGCGGAGAACACCGGGGAGCTGTTTTTT. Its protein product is CASSQIGLAENTGELFF.

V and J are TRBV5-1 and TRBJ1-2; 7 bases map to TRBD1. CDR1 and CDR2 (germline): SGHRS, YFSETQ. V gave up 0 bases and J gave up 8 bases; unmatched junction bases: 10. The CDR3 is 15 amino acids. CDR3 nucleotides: TGCGCCAGCAGCTTGGGGGCGACAGGGAACCACGGCTACACCTTC. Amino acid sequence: CASSLGATGNHGYTF.

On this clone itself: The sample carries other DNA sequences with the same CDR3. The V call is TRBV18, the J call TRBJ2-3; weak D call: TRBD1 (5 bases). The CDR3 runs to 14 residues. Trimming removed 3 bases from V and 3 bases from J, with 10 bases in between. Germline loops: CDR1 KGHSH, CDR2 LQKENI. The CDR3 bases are TGTGCCAGCTCACCGTTGCAGGGAACAGATACGCAGTATTTT. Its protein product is CASSPLQGTDTQYF.

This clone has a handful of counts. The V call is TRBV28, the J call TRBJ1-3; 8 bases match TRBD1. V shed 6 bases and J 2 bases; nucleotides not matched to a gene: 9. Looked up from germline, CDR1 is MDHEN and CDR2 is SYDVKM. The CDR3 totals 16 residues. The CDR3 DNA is TGTGCCAGCAGCAGAGGACAGGGTTTAACTGGAAACACCATATATTTT. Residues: CASSRGQGLTGNTIYF.

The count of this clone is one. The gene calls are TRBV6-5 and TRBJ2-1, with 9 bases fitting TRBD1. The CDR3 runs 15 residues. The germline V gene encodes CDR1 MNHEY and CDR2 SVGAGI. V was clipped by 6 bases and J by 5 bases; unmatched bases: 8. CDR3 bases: TGTGCCAGCAGACGGACCGGGACAGGGCACAATGAGCAGTTCTTC. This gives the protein CASRRTGTGHNEQFF.

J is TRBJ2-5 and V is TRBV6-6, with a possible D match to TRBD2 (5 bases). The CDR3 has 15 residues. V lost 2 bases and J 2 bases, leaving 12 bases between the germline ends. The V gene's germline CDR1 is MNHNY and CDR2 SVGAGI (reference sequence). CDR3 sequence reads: CASSYPRGGQETQYF. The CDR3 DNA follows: TGTGCCAGCAGTTACCCCCGGGGTGGGCAAGAGACCCAGTACTTC.

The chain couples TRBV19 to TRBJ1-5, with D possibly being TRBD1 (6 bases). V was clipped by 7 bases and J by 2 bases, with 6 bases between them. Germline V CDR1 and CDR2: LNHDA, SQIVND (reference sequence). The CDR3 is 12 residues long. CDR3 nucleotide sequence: TGTGCCAGTACAGGGGGCAATCAGCCCCAGCATTTT. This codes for CASTGGNQPQHF.

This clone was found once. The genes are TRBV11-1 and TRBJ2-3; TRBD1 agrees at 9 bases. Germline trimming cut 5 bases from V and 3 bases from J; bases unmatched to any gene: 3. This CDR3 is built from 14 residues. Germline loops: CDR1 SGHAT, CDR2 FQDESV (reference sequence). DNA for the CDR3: TGTGCCAGCAGCCAGGGACAGGGAACAGATACGCAGTATTTT. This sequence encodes CASSQGQGTDTQYF.

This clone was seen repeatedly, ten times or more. Here the CDR3 DNA reads TGTGCCAGCAGTTTAAGGCAGACCTCTGGGGCCAACGTCCTGACTTTC. Protein sequence: CASSLRQTSGANVLTF. V is TRBV27 and J is TRBJ2-6; D is unclear. This CDR3 has 16 residues. Trimming stripped 2 bases from V and 0 bases from J, with 8 bases between. CDR1 and CDR2 (germline): MNHEY, SMNVEV (reference sequence).

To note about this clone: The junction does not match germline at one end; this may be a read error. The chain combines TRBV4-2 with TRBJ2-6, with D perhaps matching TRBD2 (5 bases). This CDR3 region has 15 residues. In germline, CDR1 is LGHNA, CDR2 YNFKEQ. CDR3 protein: CASTQGSLGANVLTF. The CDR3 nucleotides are TGTGCCAGCACCCAAGGGAGCCTTGGGGCCAACGTCCTGACTTTC.

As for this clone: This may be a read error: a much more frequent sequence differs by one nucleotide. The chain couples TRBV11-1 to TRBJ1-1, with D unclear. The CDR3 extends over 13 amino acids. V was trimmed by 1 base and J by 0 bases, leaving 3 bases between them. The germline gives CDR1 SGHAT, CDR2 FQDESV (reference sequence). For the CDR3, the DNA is TGTGCCAGCAGCTTAGGTGTGAACACTGAAGCTTTCTTT. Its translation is CASSLGVNTEAFF. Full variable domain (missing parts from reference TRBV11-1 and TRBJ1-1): EAEVAQSPRYKITEKSQAVAFWCDPISGHATLYWYRQILGQGPELLVQFQDESVVDDSQLPKDRFSAERLKGVDSTLKIQPAELGDSAMYLCASSLGVNTEAFFGQGTRLTVV.

The CDR3 reads CASSRSAGGADKETQYF. As DNA, the CDR3 is TGTGCCAGCAGCCGAAGTGCGGGAGGGGCCGATAAAGAGACCCAGTACTTC. The chain carries TRBV4-2 and TRBJ2-5, with 9 bases aligning to TRBD2. The junction had 12 bases not matched to a gene; V was cut back by 4 bases and J by 3 bases. The germline V gene has CDR1 LGHNA and CDR2 YNFKEQ. This CDR3 region has 17 residues.

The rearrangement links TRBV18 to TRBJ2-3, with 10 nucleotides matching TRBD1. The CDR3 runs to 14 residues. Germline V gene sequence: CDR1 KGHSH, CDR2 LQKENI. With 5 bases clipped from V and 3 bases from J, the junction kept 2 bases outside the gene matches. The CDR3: CASSTDRGTDTQYF. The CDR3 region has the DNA TGTGCCAGCTCAACGGACAGGGGGACAGATACGCAGTATTTT.

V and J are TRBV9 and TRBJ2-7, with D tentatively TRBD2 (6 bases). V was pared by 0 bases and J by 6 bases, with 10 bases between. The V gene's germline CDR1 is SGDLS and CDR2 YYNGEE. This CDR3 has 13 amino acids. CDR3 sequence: CASSVVEGGEQYF. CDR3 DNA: TGTGCCAGCAGCGTAGTCGAGGGAGGCGAGCAGTACTTC. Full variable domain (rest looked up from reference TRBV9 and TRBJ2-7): DSGVTQTPKHLITATGQRVTLRCSPRSGDLSVYWYQQSLDQGLQFLIQYYNGEERAKGNILERFSAQQFPDLHSELNLSSLELGDSALYFCASSVVEGGEQYFGPGTRLTVT.

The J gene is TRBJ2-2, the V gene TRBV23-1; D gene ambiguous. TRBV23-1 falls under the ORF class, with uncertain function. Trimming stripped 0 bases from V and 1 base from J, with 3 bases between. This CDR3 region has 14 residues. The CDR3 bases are TGCGCCAGCAGTCAATCAGGGAACACCGGGGAGCTGTTTTTT. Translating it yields CASSQSGNTGELFF.

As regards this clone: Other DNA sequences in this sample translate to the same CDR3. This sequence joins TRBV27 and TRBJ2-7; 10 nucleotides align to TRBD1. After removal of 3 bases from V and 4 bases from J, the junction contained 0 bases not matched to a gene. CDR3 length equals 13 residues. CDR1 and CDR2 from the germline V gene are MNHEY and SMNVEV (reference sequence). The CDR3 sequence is CASSLDRGYEQYF. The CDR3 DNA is TGTGCCAGCAGTTTGGACAGGGGGTACGAGCAGTACTTC.